The entry that follows covers one TCR beta chain sequence. Its antigen remains undetermined. One base away there is no much larger clone; base qualities are not given. The record originates from a study of long-term antiretroviral therapy in people with HIV (dated 2022 in TCRdb). As for the study more broadly: The earliest samples were collected roughly a decade before the 2015 WHO recommendation for immediate ART, at a time when ART was usually postponed until CD4 counts fell. A retrospective serial study tested whether changes in peripheral blood TRB repertoire composition and diversity were associated with ART initiation and durable HIV suppression. From some 27 adults with confirmed HIV infection, the cohort provided over 150 cryopreserved PBMC samples, gathered serially across a mean of approximately six years (range 1-12). Of the roughly 30 participants with HIV, more than 10 were female. Test extractions of a monoclonal T-cell line alongside 30 or so polyclonal samples showed no cross-contamination during QIAcube processing. Beyond this particular receptor, the publication reports: Because pre-ART samples had limited cell numbers, profiling was done on unsorted PBMC rather than on sorted CD4+ and CD8+ T cells. ART initiation was associated with a significant increase in TRB diversity, but diversity stayed significantly below transplant donor controls even after long-term ART. Compared with controls, HIV repertoires had narrower CDR3 length ranges, and the network structure pointed to an antigen-experienced repertoire that shifted only slightly toward naive after ART. The repertoire was dominated across all time points by expanded TRB clones identified before ART initiation, although this dominance was seen to fluctuate and to decrease in many PLHIV after ART. Inferences about post-ART repertoire changes were limited because no data were available on ART adherence, viral resistance or therapy changes. Because PBMC availability was limited, only the TCR beta chain was sequenced, with no alpha chain pairing. The samples were dated from about 2004 to 2018, and the ART regimens that were used may be less effective than current ART regimens.

The immunoSEQ hsTCRB v3.0 assay was used at survey level resolution for TRB variable region sequencing. TRB sequencing targeted a depth of about 40,000-55,000 T-cell genomes per sample. An Illumina MiSeq with a v3 150-cycle kit was used to sequence the pooled TRB libraries. Per the authors' processing: Analysis of repertoires was carried out in R inside a reproducible Nextflow workflow spanning QC, data transformation and analysis. LymphoSeq2, an R package for exploring AIRR-Seq data, was used to implement the custom analyses. Four samples yielding fewer than 5000 total TRB sequences were excluded, leaving more than 150 analyzed HIV repertoires. Of the roughly 180 retained HIV repertoires, almost 60 were collected before and about 130 after ART initiation. Each repertoire was downsampled to 5000 TRB nucleotide sequences, and summary statistics were averaged across 100 downsampling iterations. TRB sequences were retained for analysis only if CDR3 regions of at least seven amino acids were present. Diversity was assessed using a clonality score derived from Shannon entropy and using the Gini coefficient. In the repertoire networks, any two of the top 5000 CDR3 amino acid sequences were linked whenever the two sequences differed by an edit distance of one. GLIPH2 predicted antigen specificity groups and MHC restriction for TRB CDR3 amino acid sequences. Known CMV, EBV, HIV or tissue antigen associations were flagged by matching CDR3 amino acid sequences against VDJdb and McPAS-TCR. Pre-ART, post-ART and control groups were compared with Wilcoxon signed-rank tests and Holm-Bonferroni correction. Sourced from immuneACCESS, this table was stored by TCRdb with only in-frame sequences that have V and J called. A share of the clones is absent; for the studies checked, an unresolved V gene accounts for under half, and the remainder has no known explanation. The V and J calls and the clone size are those of that table, but D and trimming were determined from the DNA. The sample table lists about 33,000 clones, about 96% of them with a count of one. The leading ten clones occupy less than 3% of the sample.

CDR1 and CDR2 (SEHNR, FQNEAQ) derive from the germline V gene (reference sequence). Counted from cysteine to phenylalanine, this CDR3 has 15 amino acids. Solely the CDR3 DNA is kept, with 45 bases framed from the first base. V is reduced by 1 base and J by 1 base, leaving a spacing of 10 bases between them. To be included, a participant needed at least one PBMC sample from before ART initiation plus at least two post-ART samples. Treatment was received in the United States of America by all participants with HIV. Before DNA extraction, cryopreserved samples containing roughly 1-11 million PBMC were thawed and washed. At the time of the earliest PBMC sample, participants with HIV were aged between about 23 and 54 years. Each participant contributed PBMC samples from 1-4 timepoints before ART initiation and 2-8 timepoints after ART initiation, with a median of 7 samples. Serial HIV viral load, CD4+ T-cell count, ART history and demographic data were obtained for every participant. Genomic DNA was extracted from unsorted PBMC with a Qiagen kit on a QIAcube, processed in batches of 12 samples.

Sample: unsorted PBMCs, taken 6.9 years after starting antiretroviral therapy. The source is a man between 25 and 39 years old with HIV. The chain is made from TRBV7-9 and TRBJ2-5, with the D gene not confidently named. This receptor has the CDR3 CASSLGVFLQETQYF. The nucleotides are TGTGCCAGCAGCTTAGGGGTGTTTCTCCAAGAGACCCAGTACTTC.